This T cell receptor (beta chain) was identified in a study of cytomegalovirus exposure and HLA in healthy donors. Although they were nominally healthy when sampled, donors likely had unrecorded immune exposures. A note on this clone: What it binds is unknown.

Trimming removed 0 bases from V and 3 bases from J; junction bases left unmatched: 3. The germline CDR1 and CDR2 sequences are SGDLS and YYNGEE. The CDR3 totals 15 residues. PCR primers comprised 60 Vbeta and 13 Jbeta primers. Libraries were prepared by immunoSEQ multiplex PCR; TCRdb keeps only in-frame clonotypes and omits some of them. Of some 120,000 clones listed, around three quarters were seen once; the top ten hold around 4.4%. Broader study findings: It was confirmed in vitro that a few of the CMV-associated chains were specific for CMV antigens.

J is TRBJ2-1 and V is TRBV9; TRBD2 matches 7 bases. The sequence was obtained from a young man in good health and CMV-seropositive. The sequenced sample was PBMCs. The DNA of the CDR3 is TGTGCCAGCAGCGTAGATCCGGGAGGCTACAATGAGCAGTTCTTC. Translated, it gives CASSVDPGGYNEQFF. Full variable domain (rest looked up from reference TRBV9 and TRBJ2-1): DSGVTQTPKHLITATGQRVTLRCSPRSGDLSVYWYQQSLDQGLQFLIQYYNGEERAKGNILERFSAQQFPDLHSELNLSSLELGDSALYFCASSVDPGGYNEQFFGPGTRLTVL.